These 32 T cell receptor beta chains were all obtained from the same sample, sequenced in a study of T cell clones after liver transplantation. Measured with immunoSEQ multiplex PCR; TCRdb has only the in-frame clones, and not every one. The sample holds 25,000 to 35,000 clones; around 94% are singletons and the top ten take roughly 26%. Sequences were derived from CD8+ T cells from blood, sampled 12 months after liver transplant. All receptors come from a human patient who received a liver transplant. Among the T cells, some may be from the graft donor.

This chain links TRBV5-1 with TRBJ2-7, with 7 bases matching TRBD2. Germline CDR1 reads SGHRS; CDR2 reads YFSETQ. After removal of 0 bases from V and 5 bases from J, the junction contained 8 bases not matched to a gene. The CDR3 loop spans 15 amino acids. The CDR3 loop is CASSLGVGGPNEQYF. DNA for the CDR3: TGCGCCAGCAGCTTGGGGGTGGGAGGGCCCAACGAGCAGTACTTC.

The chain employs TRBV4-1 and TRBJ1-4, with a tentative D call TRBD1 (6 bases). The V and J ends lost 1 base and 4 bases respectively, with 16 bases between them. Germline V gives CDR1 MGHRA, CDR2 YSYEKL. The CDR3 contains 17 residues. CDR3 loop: CASSQATGQSYNEKLFF. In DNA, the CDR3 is TGCGCCAGCAGCCAAGCAACCGGACAGAGCTATAATGAAAAACTGTTTTTT.

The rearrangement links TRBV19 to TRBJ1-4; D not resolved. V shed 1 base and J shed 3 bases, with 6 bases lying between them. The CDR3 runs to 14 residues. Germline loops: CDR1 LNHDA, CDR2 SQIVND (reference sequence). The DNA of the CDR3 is TGTGCCAGTAGTATAGCAGCAGCTAATGAAAAACTGTTTTTT. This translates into CASSIAAANEKLFF.

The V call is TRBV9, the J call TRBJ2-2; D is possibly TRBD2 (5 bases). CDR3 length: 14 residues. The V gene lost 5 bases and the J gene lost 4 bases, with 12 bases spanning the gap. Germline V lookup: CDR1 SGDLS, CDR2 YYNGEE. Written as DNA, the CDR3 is TGTGCCAGCAGACCCACGGCGGGCACCGGGGAGCTGTTTTTT. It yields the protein CASRPTAGTGELFF.

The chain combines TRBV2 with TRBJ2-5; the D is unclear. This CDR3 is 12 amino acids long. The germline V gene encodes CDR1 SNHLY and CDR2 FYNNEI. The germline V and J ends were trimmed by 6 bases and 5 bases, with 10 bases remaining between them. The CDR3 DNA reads TGTGCCAGCAGCCGACAAGTTGAGACCCAGTACTTC. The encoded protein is CASSRQVETQYF.

Written as DNA, the CDR3 is TGTGCCTCCGGACGGGAACACCCCTACAATGAGCAGTTCTTC. Translated, it gives CASGREHPYNEQFF. The rearrangement uses TRBV27 and TRBJ2-1, with D possibly being TRBD2 (5 bases). CDR3 size: 14 residues. Looked up from germline, CDR1 is MNHEY and CDR2 is SMNVEV (reference sequence). The ends were cut back, 11 bases at V and 2 bases at J, with 16 bases in the middle.

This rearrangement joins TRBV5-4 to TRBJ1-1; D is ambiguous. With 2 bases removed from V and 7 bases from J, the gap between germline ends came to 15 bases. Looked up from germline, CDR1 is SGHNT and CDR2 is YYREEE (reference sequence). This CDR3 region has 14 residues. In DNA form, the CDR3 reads TGTGCCAGCAGCTTCGGCGTCCTGGTGGGTGAAGCTTTCTTT. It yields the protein CASSFGVLVGEAFF.

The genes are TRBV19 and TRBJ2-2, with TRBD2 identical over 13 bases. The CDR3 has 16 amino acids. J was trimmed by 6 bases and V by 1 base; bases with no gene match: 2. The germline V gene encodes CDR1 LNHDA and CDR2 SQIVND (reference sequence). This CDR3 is CASSIAGLAGSGELFF. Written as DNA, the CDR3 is TGTGCCAGTAGTATAGCGGGACTAGCGGGATCCGGGGAGCTGTTTTTT.

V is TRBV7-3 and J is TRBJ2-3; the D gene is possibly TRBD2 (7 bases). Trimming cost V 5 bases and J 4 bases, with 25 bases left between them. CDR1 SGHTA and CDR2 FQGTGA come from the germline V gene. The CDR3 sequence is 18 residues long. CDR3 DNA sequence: TGTGCCAGCAGCCGACCCCTTTATGGGGGGGCGGGCGCAGATACGCAGTATTTT. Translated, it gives CASSRPLYGGAGADTQYF.

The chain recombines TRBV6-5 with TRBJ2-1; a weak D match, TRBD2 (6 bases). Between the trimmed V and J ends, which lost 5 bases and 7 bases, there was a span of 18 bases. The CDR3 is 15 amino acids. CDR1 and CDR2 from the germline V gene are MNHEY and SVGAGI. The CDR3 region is CASSPGLPISNEQFF. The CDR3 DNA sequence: TGTGCCAGCAGTCCGGGACTTCCCATTAGTAATGAGCAGTTCTTC.

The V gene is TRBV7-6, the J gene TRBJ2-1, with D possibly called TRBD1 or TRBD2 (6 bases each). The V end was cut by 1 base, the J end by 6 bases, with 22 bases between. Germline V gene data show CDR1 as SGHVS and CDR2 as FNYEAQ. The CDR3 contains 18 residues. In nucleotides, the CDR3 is TGTGCCAGCAGCTTAGTCAGGACAGCGGGTTTCCCATCCAATGAGCAGTTCTTC. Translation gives CASSLVRTAGFPSNEQFF.

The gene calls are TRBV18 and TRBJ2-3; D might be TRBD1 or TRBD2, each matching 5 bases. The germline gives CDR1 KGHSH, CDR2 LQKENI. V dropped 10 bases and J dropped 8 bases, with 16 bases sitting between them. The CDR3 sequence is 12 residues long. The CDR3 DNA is TGTGCCACCAATTCGGGGCTAGGTACGCAGTATTTT. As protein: CATNSGLGTQYF.

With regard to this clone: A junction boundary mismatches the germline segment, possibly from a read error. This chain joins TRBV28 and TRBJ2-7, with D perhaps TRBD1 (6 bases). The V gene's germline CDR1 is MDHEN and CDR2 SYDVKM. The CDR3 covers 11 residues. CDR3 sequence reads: CASGTSSEQYF. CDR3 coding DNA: TGTGCCAGCGGGACATCCTCCGAGCAGTACTTC.

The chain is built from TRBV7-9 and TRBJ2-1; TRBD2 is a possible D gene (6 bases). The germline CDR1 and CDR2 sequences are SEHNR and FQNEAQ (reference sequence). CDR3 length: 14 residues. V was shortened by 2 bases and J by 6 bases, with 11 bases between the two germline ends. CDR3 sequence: CASSLLARINEQFF. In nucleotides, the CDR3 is TGTGCCAGCAGCTTACTAGCGCGGATCAATGAGCAGTTCTTC.

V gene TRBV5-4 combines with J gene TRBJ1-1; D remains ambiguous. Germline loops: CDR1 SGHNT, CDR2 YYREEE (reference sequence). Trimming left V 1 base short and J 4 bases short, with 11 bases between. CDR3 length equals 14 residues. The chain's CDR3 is CASSLMRDGTEAFF. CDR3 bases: TGTGCCAGCAGCTTGATGCGGGATGGCACTGAAGCTTTCTTT.

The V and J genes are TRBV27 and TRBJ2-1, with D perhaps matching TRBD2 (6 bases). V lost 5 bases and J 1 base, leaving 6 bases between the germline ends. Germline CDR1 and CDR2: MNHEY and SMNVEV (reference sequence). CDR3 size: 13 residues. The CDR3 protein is CASSGGSYNEQFF. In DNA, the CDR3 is TGTGCCAGCAGTGGAGGGTCCTACAATGAGCAGTTCTTC.

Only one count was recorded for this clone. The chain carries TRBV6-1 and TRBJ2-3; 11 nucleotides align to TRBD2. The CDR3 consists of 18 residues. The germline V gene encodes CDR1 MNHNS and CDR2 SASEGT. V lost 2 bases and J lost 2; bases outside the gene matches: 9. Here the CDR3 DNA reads TGTGCCAGCAGTGAACACCGGGTTAGCGGGAGGGTCACAGATACGCAGTATTTT. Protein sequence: CASSEHRVSGRVTDTQYF.

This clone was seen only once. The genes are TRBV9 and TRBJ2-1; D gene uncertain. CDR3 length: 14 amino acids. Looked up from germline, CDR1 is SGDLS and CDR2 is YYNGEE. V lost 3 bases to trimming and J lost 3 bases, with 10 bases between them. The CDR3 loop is CASSARTSYNEQFF. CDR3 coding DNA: TGTGCCAGCAGCGCCCGGACCAGCTACAATGAGCAGTTCTTC.

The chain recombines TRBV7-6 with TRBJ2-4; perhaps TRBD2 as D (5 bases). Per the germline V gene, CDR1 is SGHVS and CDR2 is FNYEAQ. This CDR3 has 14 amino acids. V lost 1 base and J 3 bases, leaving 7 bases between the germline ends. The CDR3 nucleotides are TGTGCCAGCAGCTTAGGAGAGGGCAAAAACATTCAGTACTTC. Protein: CASSLGEGKNIQYF.

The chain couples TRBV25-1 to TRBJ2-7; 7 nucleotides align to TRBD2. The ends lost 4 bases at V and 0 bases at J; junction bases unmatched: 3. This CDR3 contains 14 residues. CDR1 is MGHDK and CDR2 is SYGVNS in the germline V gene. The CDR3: CASSASGLSYEQYF. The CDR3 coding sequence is TGTGCCAGCAGTGCTAGCGGCCTCTCCTACGAGCAGTACTTC.

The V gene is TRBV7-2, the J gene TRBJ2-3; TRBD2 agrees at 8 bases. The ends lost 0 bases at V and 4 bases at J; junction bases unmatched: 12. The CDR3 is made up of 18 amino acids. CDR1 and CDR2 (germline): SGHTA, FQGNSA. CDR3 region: CASSLALADQRRADTQYF. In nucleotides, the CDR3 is TGTGCCAGCAGCTTAGCACTAGCGGACCAGCGGAGGGCAGATACGCAGTATTTT.

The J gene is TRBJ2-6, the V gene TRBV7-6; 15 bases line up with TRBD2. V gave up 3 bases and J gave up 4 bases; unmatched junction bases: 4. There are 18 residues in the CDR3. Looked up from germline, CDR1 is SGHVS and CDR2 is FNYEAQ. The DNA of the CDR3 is TGTGCCAGCAGCTTGGGACTAGCGGGAGGTCCCGGGGCCAACGTCCTGACTTTC. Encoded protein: CASSLGLAGGPGANVLTF.

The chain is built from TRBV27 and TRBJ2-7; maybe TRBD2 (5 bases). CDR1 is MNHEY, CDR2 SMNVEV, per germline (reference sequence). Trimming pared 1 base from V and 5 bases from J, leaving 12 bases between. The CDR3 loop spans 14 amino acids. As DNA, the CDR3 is TGTGCCAGCAGTTTATATGGTGTCGGGGACGAGCAGTACTTC. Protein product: CASSLYGVGDEQYF.

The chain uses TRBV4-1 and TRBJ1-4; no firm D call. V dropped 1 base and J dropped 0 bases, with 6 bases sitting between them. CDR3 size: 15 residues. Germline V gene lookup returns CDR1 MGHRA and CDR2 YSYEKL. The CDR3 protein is CASSQGPSTNEKLFF. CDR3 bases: TGCGCCAGCAGCCAAGGTCCGTCAACTAATGAAAAACTGTTTTTT.

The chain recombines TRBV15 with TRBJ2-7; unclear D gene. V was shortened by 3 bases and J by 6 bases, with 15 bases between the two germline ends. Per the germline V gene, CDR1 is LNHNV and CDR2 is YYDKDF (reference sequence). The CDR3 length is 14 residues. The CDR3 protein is CATSREISLPEQYF. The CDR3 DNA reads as TGTGCCACCAGCAGGGAGATATCCCTCCCCGAGCAGTACTTC.

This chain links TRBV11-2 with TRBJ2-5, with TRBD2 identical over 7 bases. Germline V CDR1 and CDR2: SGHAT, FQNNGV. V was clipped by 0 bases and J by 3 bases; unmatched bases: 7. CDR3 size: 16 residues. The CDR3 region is CASSLDPRTREETQYF. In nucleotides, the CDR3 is TGTGCCAGCAGCTTAGATCCCCGGACTAGAGAAGAGACCCAGTACTTC.

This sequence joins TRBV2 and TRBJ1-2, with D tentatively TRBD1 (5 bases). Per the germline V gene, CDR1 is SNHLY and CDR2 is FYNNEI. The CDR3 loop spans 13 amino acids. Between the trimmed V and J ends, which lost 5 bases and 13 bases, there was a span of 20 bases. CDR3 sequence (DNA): TGTGCCAGCAGTTTGGGGCTGACGCAAGATTGCACCTTC. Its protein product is CASSLGLTQDCTF.

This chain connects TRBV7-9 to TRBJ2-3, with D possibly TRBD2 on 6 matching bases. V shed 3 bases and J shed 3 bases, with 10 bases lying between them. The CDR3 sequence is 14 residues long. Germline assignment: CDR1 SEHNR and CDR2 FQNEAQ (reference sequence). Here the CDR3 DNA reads TGTGCCAGCAGCTTCGGAGGGGTTACAGATACGCAGTATTTT. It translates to CASSFGGVTDTQYF.

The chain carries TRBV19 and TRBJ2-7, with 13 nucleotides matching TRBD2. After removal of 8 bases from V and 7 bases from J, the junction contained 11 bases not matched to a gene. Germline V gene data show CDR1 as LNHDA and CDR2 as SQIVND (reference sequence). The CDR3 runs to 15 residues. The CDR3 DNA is TGTGCCAGTGGACTAGCGGGAGCCTCCACAAGGGAGCAGTACTTC. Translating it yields CASGLAGASTREQYF.

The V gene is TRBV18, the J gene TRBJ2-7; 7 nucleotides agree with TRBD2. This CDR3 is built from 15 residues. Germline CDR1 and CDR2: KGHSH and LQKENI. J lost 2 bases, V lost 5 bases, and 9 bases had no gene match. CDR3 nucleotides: TGTGCCAGCTCAAAACCGGGAGGAGGAACCTACGAGCAGTACTTC. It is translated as CASSKPGGGTYEQYF.

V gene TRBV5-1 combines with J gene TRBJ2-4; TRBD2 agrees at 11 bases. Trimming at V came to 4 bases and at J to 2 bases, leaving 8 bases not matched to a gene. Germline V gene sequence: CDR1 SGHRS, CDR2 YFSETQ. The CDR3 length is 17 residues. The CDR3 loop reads CASSVIGTSGTKNIQYF. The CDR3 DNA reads TGCGCCAGCAGCGTAATCGGGACTAGCGGAACCAAAAACATTCAGTACTTC.

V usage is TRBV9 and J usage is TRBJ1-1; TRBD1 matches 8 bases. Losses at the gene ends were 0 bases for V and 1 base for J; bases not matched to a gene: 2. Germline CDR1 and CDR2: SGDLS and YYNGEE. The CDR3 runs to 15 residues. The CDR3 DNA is TGTGCCAGCAGCGTAGGAGGGACAGGGAACACTGAAGCTTTCTTT. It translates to CASSVGGTGNTEAFF. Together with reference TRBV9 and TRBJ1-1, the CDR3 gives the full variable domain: DSGVTQTPKHLITATGQRVTLRCSPRSGDLSVYWYQQSLDQGLQFLIQYYNGEERAKGNILERFSAQQFPDLHSELNLSSLELGDSALYFCASSVGGTGNTEAFFGQGTRLTVV.